The 18 T cell receptor beta chains in this list originate from one sample, sequenced in a study of early T cells in non-severe SARS-CoV-2 infection. TCRdb redid the calling of the 5' RACE reads with MiXCR, one entry per CDR3 protein. The table records 75,000 to 100,000 distinct CDR3 sequences, approximately 17% of them present only once. The sequenced sample was whole blood. These TCRs come from an adult who was a healthcare worker with PCR-confirmed SARS-CoV-2 infection or an uninfected control (not recorded which).

The chain combines TRBV7-2 with TRBJ2-7; no definite D call. The CDR3 spans 14 residues. V dropped 5 bases and J dropped 0 bases, with 11 bases sitting between them. The germline CDR1 and CDR2 sequences are SGHTA and FQGNSA. The CDR3 DNA follows: TGTGCCAGCAGCCTCGAGCGATCCTCCTACGAGCAGTACTTC. It codes for CASSLERSSYEQYF. Full variable domain (rest looked up from reference TRBV7-2 and TRBJ2-7): GAGVSQSPSNKVTEKGKDVELRCDPISGHTALYWYRQSLGQGLEFLIYFQGNSAPDKSGLPSDRFSAERTGGSVSTLTIQRTQQEDSAVYLCASSLERSSYEQYFGPGTRLTVT.

This clonotype has a handful of counts. The rearrangement joins TRBV18 to TRBJ2-3; no reliable D call. CDR3 length equals 12 residues. Germline V CDR1 and CDR2: KGHSH, LQKENI. V lost 2 bases and J 5 bases, leaving 5 bases between the germline ends. DNA for the CDR3: TGTGCCAGCTCACCAGAGCAAGATACGCAGTATTTT. Its translation is CASSPEQDTQYF.

This clonotype has more than one count but fewer than ten. V usage is TRBV20-1 and J usage is TRBJ1-2; a weak D match, TRBD1 (6 bases). The length of the CDR3 is 14 residues. Germline values: CDR1 DFQATT, CDR2 SNEGSKA (reference sequence). Trimming cost V 0 bases and J 4 bases, with 12 bases left between them. This CDR3 reads CSARDSRGVYGYTF. The CDR3 nucleotides are TGCAGTGCTAGAGATAGCAGGGGAGTCTATGGCTACACCTTC.

The gene calls are TRBV12-3 or TRBV12-4 and TRBJ1-3; D is undetermined. V was shortened by 7 bases and J by 1 base, with 14 bases between the two germline ends. This CDR3 region has 15 residues. The CDR3 sequence is CASTVSSLSGNTIYF. In nucleotides, the CDR3 is TGTGCCAGCACTGTCTCCAGCCTGTCTGGAAACACCATATATTTT.

This clonotype has only a few counts. The V and J genes are TRBV29-1 and TRBJ2-3, with 8 bases lining up with TRBD2. Germline CDR1 is SQVTM and CDR2 is ANQGSEA. Trimming removed 8 bases from V and 2 bases from J; junction bases left unmatched: 6. The CDR3 contains 13 residues. CDR3 coding DNA: TGCAGCTCGGGGGGGACCTTCACAGATACGCAGTATTTT. Protein product: CSSGGTFTDTQYF.

The rearrangement uses TRBV12-3 or TRBV12-4 and TRBJ1-1, with TRBD1 matching over 11 bases. The CDR3 contains 14 residues. Trimming removed 5 bases from V and 10 bases from J; junction bases left unmatched: 9. The CDR3 nucleotides read TGTGCCAGCAGTCCCTGGACAGGGGGCGAGTCAGCTTTCTTT. The encoded protein is CASSPWTGGESAFF.

V usage is TRBV5-4 and J usage is TRBJ2-5, with TRBD2 matching over 12 bases. Germline V CDR1 and CDR2: SGHNT, YYREEE (reference sequence). Trimming at V came to 4 bases and at J to 4 bases, leaving 2 bases not matched to a gene. CDR3 size: 14 residues. The CDR3 sequence: CASSPTSGGETQYF. The CDR3 nucleotides read TGTGCCAGCAGCCCGACTAGCGGGGGAGAGACCCAGTACTTC.

This clonotype was recorded many times. The chain is built from TRBV12-3 or TRBV12-4 and TRBJ2-7; D might be TRBD1 (6 bases). Trimming removed 7 bases from V and 0 bases from J, with 16 bases in between. The CDR3 totals 15 residues. In DNA form, the CDR3 reads TGTGCCAGCAAACTAGAGGACAGTAGCTCCTACGAGCAGTACTTC. Translated, it gives CASKLEDSSSYEQYF.

There are many counts of this clonotype. This rearrangement joins TRBV6-6 to TRBJ2-3; 9 bases line up with TRBD2. CDR1 and CDR2 (germline): MNHNY, SVGAGI (reference sequence). The junction had 3 bases not matched to a gene; V was cut back by 7 bases and J by 1 base. This CDR3 has 14 amino acids. Written as DNA, the CDR3 is TGTGCCAGCACTAGCGGGGCCCGCACAGATACGCAGTATTTT. Its translation: CASTSGARTDTQYF.

The CDR3 coding sequence is TGTGCCAGCAGCTTAGATCAGGGAAATCAGCCCCAGCATTTT. Translation: CASSLDQGNQPQHF. V is TRBV7-9 and J is TRBJ1-5; D possibly corresponds to TRBD1 (5 bases). V lost 1 base and J 4 bases, leaving 8 bases between the germline ends. This CDR3 has 14 amino acids. The V gene's germline CDR1 is SEHNR and CDR2 FQNEAQ (reference sequence).

The chain uses TRBV9 and TRBJ2-1; D remains unclear. The germline CDR1 and CDR2 sequences are SGDLS and YYNGEE. This CDR3 has 13 amino acids. The germline V and J ends were trimmed by 3 bases and 8 bases, with 12 bases remaining between them. The CDR3 protein is CASSAALVDEQFF. In DNA form, the CDR3 reads TGTGCCAGCAGCGCAGCTTTGGTGGATGAGCAGTTCTTC.

As regards this clonotype: Possible read error: a much larger clone is one base away. The V gene is TRBV4-3, the J gene TRBJ1-1; D call uncertain. Germline lookup yields CDR1 LGHNA and CDR2 YSLEER. CDR3 length: 13 amino acids. V gave up 0 bases and J gave up 1 base, with 3 bases separating them. CDR3 sequence: CASSQDWNTEAFF. The CDR3 DNA reads TGCGCCAGCAGCCAAGATTGGAACACTGAAGCTTTCTTT.

This clonotype was counted between two and nine times. The chain links TRBV7-9 to TRBJ1-1; unclear D gene. Germline V gene lookup returns CDR1 SEHNR and CDR2 FQNEAQ (reference sequence). Trimming took 3 bases from V and 3 from J, leaving 8 bases between them. The CDR3 consists of 13 residues. The CDR3 DNA reads as TGTGCCAGCAGCTTCACCGGGCACACTGAAGCTTTCTTT. It translates to CASSFTGHTEAFF.

The V and J genes are TRBV5-1 and TRBJ2-7, with D perhaps TRBD2 (6 bases). Per germline, CDR1 SGHRS and CDR2 YFSETQ. The CDR3 covers 13 residues. The germline V and J ends were trimmed by 0 bases and 11 bases, with 15 bases remaining between them. For the CDR3, the DNA is TGCGCCAGCAGCTTGGTCCGCGGGGACCGAGAGTACTTC. This translates into CASSLVRGDREYF.

At least ten counts were recorded for this clonotype. The chain recombines TRBV6-6 with TRBJ1-1; no firm D call. V lost 6 bases, J lost 7 bases, and 15 bases lay in between. CDR3 length: 13 residues. The germline V gene has CDR1 MNHNY and CDR2 SVGAGI (reference sequence). CDR3 sequence: CASRSFYGYEAFF. As DNA, the CDR3 is TGTGCCAGCAGGTCGTTTTACGGTTATGAAGCTTTCTTT.

This clonotype was found a few times. The CDR3 protein is CASSAQMLYEQYF. The CDR3 bases are TGTGCCAGCAGCGCCCAGATGCTCTACGAGCAGTACTTC. The chain employs TRBV2 and TRBJ2-7; D is unresolved. The V gene lost 6 bases and the J gene lost 3 bases, with 12 bases spanning the gap. The CDR3 is made up of 13 amino acids. Germline assignment: CDR1 SNHLY and CDR2 FYNNEI.

This clonotype came up many times. The chain employs TRBV14 and TRBJ2-7; D not certain. V lost 1 base and J lost 3, with 4 bases in between. This CDR3 comprises 12 residues. Germline V lookup: CDR1 SGHDN, CDR2 FVKESK. DNA of the CDR3: TGTGCCAGCAGCCAAGCTGGCTACGAGCAGTACTTC. Translating gives CASSQAGYEQYF. Looking up the rest from reference TRBV14 and TRBJ2-7 gives the full variable domain: EAGVTQFPSHSVIEKGQTVTLRCDPISGHDNLYWYRRVMGKEIKFLLHFVKESKQDESGMPNNRFLAERTGGTYSTLKVQPAELEDSGVYFCASSQAGYEQYFGPGTRLTVT.

J is TRBJ1-4 and V is TRBV10-1; D is ambiguous. This CDR3 contains 11 residues. Per the germline V gene, CDR1 is WNHNN and CDR2 is SYGVQD (reference sequence). The ends were cut back, 7 bases at V and 11 bases at J, with 11 bases in the middle. Here the CDR3 DNA reads TGCGCCAGCAATACCATGGATAAACTGTTTTTT. It encodes CASNTMDKLFF.